The entry below gives a single TCR beta chain sequence along with its context. The sample carries other DNA sequences with the same CDR3. Per germline, CDR1 SGDLS and CDR2 YYNGEE. Germline trimming cut 0 bases from V and 0 bases from J; bases unmatched to any gene: 2. This CDR3 is built from 16 residues. The sample originates from a study of shared clonotypes between healthy human individuals. Whole-study context: CD4 naive and CD4 memory each took three plates per donor, while CD8 naive took two and CD8 memory one.

Assay used: immunoSEQ multiplex PCR; TCRdb lists only in-frame clones, some missing. The sample carries 1.4 million or so clones, about 98.5% recorded once. The J gene is TRBJ2-2, the V gene TRBV9; 7 bases match TRBD2. The clonotype originates from a man aged 25-45 years in good health. Sequencing input: naive CD4+ T cells sorted from blood. The subset here: CD45RA+ positively selected. The CDR3 loop is CASSVASGANTGELFF. CDR3 nucleotide sequence: TGTGCCAGCAGCGTAGCTAGCGGTGCGAACACCGGGGAGCTGTTTTTT.